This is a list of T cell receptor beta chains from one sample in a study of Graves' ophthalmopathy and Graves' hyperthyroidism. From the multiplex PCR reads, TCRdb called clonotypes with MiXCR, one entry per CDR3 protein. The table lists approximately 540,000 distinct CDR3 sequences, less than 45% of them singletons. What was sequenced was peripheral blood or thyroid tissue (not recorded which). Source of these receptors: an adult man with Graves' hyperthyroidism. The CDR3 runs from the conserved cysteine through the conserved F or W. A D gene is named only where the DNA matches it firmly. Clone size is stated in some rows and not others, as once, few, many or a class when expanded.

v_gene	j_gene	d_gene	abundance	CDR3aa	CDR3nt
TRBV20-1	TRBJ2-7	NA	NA	CSASSYPASEQYF	TGCAGTGCCAGCAGTTACCCTGCATCCGAGCAGTACTTC
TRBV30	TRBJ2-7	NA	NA	CAWSLALKREQYF	TGTGCCTGGAGTCTCGCTCTTAAGCGAGAGCAGTACTTC
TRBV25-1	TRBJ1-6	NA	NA	CASRSGREGSPLHF	TGTGCCAGCAGATCTGGCAGGGAGGGATCACCCCTCCACTTT
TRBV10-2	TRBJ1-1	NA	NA	CAKDSCTKGNTEAFF	TGCGCAAAGGACAGTTGCACTAAGGGGAACACTGAAGCTTTCTTT
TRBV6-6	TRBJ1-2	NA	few	CASSPGTHRLNYGYTF	TGTGCCAGCAGTCCGGGGACGCACCGACTTAACTATGGCTACACCTTC
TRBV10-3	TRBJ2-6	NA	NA	CASRPLAGANVLTF	TGTGCCAGCAGGCCGTTGGCCGGGGCCAACGTCCTGACTTTC
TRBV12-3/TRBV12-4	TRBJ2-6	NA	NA	CASSVDRMNTGANVLTF	TGTGCCAGCAGCGTCGACAGGATGAACACTGGGGCCAACGTCCTGACTTTC
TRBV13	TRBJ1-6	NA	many	CASSFIGDQGPLHF	TGTGCCAGCAGCTTTATAGGGGATCAAGGTCCCCTCCACTTT
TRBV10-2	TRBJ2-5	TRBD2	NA	CASSEGRSGSSETQYF	TGCGCCAGCAGTGAGGGGCGTAGCGGGAGCTCAGAGACCCAGTACTTC
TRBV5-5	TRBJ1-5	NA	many	CASSSLGGSNQPQHF	TGTGCCAGCAGCTCCCTTGGAGGTAGCAATCAGCCCCAGCATTTT
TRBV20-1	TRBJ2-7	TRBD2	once	CSASRLASYEQYF	TGCAGTGCTAGCCGACTAGCGAGCTACGAGCAGTACTTC
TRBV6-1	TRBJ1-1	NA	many	CASINAGRGTEAFF	TGTGCCAGCATCAACGCCGGCAGGGGCACTGAAGCTTTCTTT
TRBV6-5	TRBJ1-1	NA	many	CASSYSGPGMNTEAFF	TGTGCCAGCAGTTACTCTGGTCCAGGGATGAACACTGAAGCTTTCTTT
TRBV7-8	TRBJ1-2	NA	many	CASSPIEGRSGYTF	TGTGCCAGCAGCCCCATCGAAGGGCGGAGTGGCTACACCTTC
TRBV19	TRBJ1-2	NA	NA	CASSFIEGEFYGYTF	TGTGCCAGTAGTTTTATCGAGGGGGAATTTTATGGCTACACCTTC
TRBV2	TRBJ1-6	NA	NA	CASSPTGLGHSPPHF	TGTGCCAGCAGCCCCACGGGACTGGGGCATTCACCCCCCCACTTT
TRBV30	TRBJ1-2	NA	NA	CAWRFLNYGYTF	TGTGCCTGGAGGTTTCTTAACTATGGCTACACCTTC
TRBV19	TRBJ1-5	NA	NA	CASSSLSGQGNQPQHF	TGTGCCAGTAGTTCCCTGAGTGGTCAGGGCAATCAGCCCCAGCATTTT
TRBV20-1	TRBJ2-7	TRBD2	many	CSATRGGTYEQYF	TGCAGTGCCACTCGGGGGGGAACCTACGAGCAGTACTTC
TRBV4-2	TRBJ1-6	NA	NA	CASSQDRRQGGNSPLHF	TGTGCCAGCAGCCAAGATCGGCGGCAGGGCGGGAATTCACCCCTCCACTTT
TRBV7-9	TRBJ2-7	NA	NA	CASSVGAGDSSYEQYF	TGTGCCAGCAGCGTTGGGGCAGGGGATTCTTCCTACGAGCAGTACTTC
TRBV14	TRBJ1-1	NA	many	CASSQVQTEAFF	TGTGCCAGCAGCCAAGTACAAACTGAAGCTTTCTTT
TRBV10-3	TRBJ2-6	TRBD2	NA	CATSKGLAGGANVLTF	TGTGCCACCTCGAAGGGACTAGCGGGTGGGGCCAACGTCCTGACTTTC